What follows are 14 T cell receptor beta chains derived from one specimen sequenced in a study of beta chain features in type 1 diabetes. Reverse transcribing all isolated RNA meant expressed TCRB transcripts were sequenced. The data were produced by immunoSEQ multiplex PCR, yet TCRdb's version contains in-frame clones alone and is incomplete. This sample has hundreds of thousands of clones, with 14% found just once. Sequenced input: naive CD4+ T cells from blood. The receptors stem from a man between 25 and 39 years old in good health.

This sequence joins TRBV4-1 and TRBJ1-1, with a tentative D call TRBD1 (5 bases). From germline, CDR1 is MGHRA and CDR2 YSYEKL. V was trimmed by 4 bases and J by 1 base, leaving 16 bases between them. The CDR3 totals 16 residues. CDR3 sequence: CASSLQVGSSNTEAFF. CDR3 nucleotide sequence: TGCGCCAGCAGCCTACAGGTAGGGAGTTCGAACACTGAAGCTTTCTTT.

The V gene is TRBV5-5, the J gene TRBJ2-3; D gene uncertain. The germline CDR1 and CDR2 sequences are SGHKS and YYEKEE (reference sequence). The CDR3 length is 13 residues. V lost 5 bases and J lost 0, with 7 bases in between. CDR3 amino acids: CASRPTSTDTQYF. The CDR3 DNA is TGTGCCAGCAGGCCAACTAGCACAGATACGCAGTATTTT.

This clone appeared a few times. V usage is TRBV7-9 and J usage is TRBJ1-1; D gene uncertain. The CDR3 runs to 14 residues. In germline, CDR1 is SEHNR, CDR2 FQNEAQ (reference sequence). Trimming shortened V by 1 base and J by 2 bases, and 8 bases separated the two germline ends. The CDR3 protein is CASSLVGLNTEAFF. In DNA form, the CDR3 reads TGTGCCAGCAGCTTAGTGGGCCTAAACACTGAAGCTTTCTTT.

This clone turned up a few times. The CDR3 nucleotides read TGTGCCACCAGCGTGACAGTTAACACTGAAGCTTTCTTT. Translating it yields CATSVTVNTEAFF. The chain is built from TRBV28 and TRBJ1-1; the D gene is possibly TRBD1 (5 bases). Germline CDR1 MDHEN, CDR2 SYDVKM. V lost 10 bases, J lost 2 bases, and 14 bases lay in between. This CDR3 is 13 amino acids long.

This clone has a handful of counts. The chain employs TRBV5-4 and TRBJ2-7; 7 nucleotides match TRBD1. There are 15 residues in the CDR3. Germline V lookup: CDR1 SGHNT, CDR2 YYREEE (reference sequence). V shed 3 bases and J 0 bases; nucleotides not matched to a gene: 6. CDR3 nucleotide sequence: TGTGCCAGCAGCTCCGTTTCAGGGGGCTCCTACGAGCAGTACGTC. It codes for CASSSVSGGSYEQYV.

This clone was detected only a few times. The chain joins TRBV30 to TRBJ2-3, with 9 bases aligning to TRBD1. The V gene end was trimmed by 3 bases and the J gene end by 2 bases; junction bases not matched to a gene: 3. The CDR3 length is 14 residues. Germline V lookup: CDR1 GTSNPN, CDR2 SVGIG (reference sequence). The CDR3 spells CAWRRDRVTDTQYF. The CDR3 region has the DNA TGTGCCTGGAGGCGGGACAGGGTCACAGATACGCAGTATTTT.

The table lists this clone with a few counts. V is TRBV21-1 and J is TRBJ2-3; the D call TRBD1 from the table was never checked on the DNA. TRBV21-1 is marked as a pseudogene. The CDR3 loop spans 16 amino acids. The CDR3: CASSNPQVPGTDTQYF. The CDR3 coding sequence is TGTGCCAGCAGCAACCCGCAGGTACCTGGCACAGATACGCAGTATTTT.

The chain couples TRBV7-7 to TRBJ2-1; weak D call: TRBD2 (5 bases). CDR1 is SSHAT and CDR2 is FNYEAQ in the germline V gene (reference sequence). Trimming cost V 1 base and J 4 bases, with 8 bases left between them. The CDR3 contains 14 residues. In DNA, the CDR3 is TGTGCCAGCAGCTTAGGAGGGATGTACAATGAGCAGTTCTTC. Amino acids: CASSLGGMYNEQFF. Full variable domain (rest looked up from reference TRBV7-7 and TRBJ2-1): GAGVSQSPRYKVTKRGQDVTLRCDPISSHATLYWYQQALGQGPEFLTYFNYEAQPDKSGLPSDRFSAERPEGSISTLTIQRTEQRDSAMYRCASSLGGMYNEQFFGPGTRLTVL.

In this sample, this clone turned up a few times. The CDR3 region has the DNA TGTGCCTGGAGCCCCTACACCGGGGAGCTGTTTTTT. Translating it yields CAWSPYTGELFF. V usage is TRBV30 and J usage is TRBJ2-2; D gene ambiguous. The CDR3 is 12 residues long. Per the germline V gene, CDR1 is GTSNPN and CDR2 is SVGIG (reference sequence). V lost 3 bases, J lost 3 bases, and 5 bases lay in between. Full variable domain (remainder filled in from reference TRBV30 and TRBJ2-2): SQTIHQWPATLVQPVGSPLSLECTVEGTSNPNLYWYRQAAGRGLQLLFYSVGIGQISSEVPQNLSASRPQDRQFILSSKKLLLSDSGFYLCAWSPYTGELFFGEGSRLTVL.

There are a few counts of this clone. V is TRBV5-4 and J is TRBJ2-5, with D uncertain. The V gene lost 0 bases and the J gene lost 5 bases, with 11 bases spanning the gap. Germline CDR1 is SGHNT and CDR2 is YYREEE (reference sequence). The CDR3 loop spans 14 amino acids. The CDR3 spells CASSLGLLRETQYF. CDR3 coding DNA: TGTGCCAGCAGCTTGGGGTTGCTTCGGGAGACCCAGTACTTC.

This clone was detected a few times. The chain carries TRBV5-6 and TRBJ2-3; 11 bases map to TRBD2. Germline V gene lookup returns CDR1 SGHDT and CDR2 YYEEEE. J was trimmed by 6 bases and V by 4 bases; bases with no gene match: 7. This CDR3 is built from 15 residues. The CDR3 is CASSNQGLAGDTQYF. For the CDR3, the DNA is TGTGCCAGCAGCAACCAAGGACTAGCGGGCGATACGCAGTATTTT.

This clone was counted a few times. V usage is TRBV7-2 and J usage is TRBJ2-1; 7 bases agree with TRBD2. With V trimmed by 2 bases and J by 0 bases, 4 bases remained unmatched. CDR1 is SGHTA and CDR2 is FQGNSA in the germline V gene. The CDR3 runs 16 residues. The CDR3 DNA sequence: TGTGCCAGCAGCTTATGGGAGGGGAGCTCCTACAATGAGCAGTTCTTC. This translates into CASSLWEGSSYNEQFF.

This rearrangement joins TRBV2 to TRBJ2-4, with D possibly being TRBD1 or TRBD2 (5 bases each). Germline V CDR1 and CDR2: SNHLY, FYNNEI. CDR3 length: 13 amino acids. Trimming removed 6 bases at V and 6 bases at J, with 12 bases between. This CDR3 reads CASSQPGPNIQYF. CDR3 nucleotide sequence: TGTGCCAGCAGCCAACCGGGACCAAACATTCAGTACTTC. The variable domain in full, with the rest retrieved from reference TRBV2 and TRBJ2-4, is EPEVTQTPSHQVTQMGQEVILRCVPISNHLYFYWYRQILGQKVEFLVSFYNNEISEKSEIFDDQFSVERPDGSNFTLKIRSTKLEDSAMYFCASSQPGPNIQYFGAGTRLSVL.

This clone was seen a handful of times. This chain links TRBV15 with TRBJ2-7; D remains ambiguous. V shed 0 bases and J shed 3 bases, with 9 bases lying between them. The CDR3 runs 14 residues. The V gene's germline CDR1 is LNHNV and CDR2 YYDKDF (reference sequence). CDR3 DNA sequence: TGTGCCACCAGCAGAGATAGTGTCGGCTACGAGCAGTACGTC. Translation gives CATSRDSVGYEQYV.